The 10 T cell receptor beta chains below were found in one sample sequenced in a study of somatic mutations in cytotoxic T cells in rheumatoid arthritis. Clones were sequenced by immunoSEQ multiplex PCR, and TCRdb holds only the in-frame ones, with some missing. This sample has some 20,000 clones; about 73% occur once, and the top ten carry about a fifth. The sequenced sample was CD8+ T cells sorted from blood. These receptors came from an older woman in good health.

This clone was observed once. This chain uses TRBV27 with TRBJ1-2, with 7 bases that match TRBD1. Trimming took 2 bases from V and 8 from J; bases not matched to a gene: 11. The CDR3 extends over 15 amino acids. Germline loops: CDR1 MNHEY, CDR2 SMNVEV (reference sequence). The CDR3 is CASSLSRQGGFGYTF. CDR3 bases: TGTGCCAGCAGTTTAAGCCGACAGGGCGGGTTCGGCTACACCTTC.

The chain is built from TRBV18 and TRBJ2-2; D is uncertain. Germline CDR1 is KGHSH and CDR2 is LQKENI. Trimming took off 3 bases at V and 1 base at J, with 12 bases between the two ends. The CDR3 spans 16 residues. CDR3 DNA: TGTGCCAGCTCACCGTCGGTCAGTGAGAACACCGGGGAGCTGTTTTTT. Translation: CASSPSVSENTGELFF.

The genes are TRBV4-1 and TRBJ2-7, with 12 bases aligning to TRBD2. The ends lost 3 bases at V and 4 bases at J; junction bases unmatched: 7. Germline loops: CDR1 MGHRA, CDR2 YSYEKL. The CDR3 sequence is 16 residues long. The CDR3 DNA sequence: TGCGCCAGCAGCCACCATCTAGCGGGAGGGAGGTACGAGCAGTACTTC. This gives the protein CASSHHLAGGRYEQYF.

The V and J genes are TRBV4-2 and TRBJ2-7; 10 bases are a match to TRBD1. CDR1 and CDR2 (germline): LGHNA, YNFKEQ. The CDR3 sequence is 16 residues long. V gave up 4 bases and J gave up 7 bases; unmatched junction bases: 13. The CDR3 reads CASSPRPTGGEAEQYF. In nucleotides, the CDR3 is TGTGCCAGCAGCCCAAGACCGACAGGGGGCGAAGCAGAGCAGTACTTC.

The chain links TRBV5-6 to TRBJ1-1, with D possibly TRBD1 on 6 matching bases. V lost 1 base and J lost 1, with 11 bases in between. The CDR3 runs 15 residues. CDR1 is SGHDT, CDR2 YYEEEE, per germline. DNA of the CDR3: TGTGCCAGCAGCTTGTATGTCAGGGGGAACACTGAAGCTTTCTTT. Residues: CASSLYVRGNTEAFF.

The V call is TRBV6-1, the J call TRBJ1-6, with D unclear. The CDR3 sequence is 12 residues long. V dropped 7 bases and J dropped 12 bases, with 13 bases sitting between them. Per the germline V gene, CDR1 is MNHNS and CDR2 is SASEGT. CDR3 sequence reads: CASTKGSEPLHF. CDR3 bases: TGTGCCAGCACAAAAGGGTCGGAACCCCTCCACTTT.

The chain combines TRBV11-2 with TRBJ1-2; D is perhaps TRBD1 (5 bases). Germline V gene data show CDR1 as SGHAT and CDR2 as FQNNGV. The CDR3 extends over 14 amino acids. V gave up 0 bases and J gave up 1 base, with 6 bases separating them. CDR3 in DNA: TGTGCCAGCAGCTTAGAGCAGGGTAACTATGGCTACACCTTC. As protein: CASSLEQGNYGYTF. Full variable domain (missing parts from reference TRBV11-2 and TRBJ1-2): EAGVAQSPRYKIIEKRQSVAFWCNPISGHATLYWYQQILGQGPKLLIQFQNNGVVDDSQLPKDRFSAERLKGVDSTLKIQPAKLEDSAVYLCASSLEQGNYGYTFGSGTRLTVV.

The V and J genes are TRBV2 and TRBJ2-7; D not certain. The ends were cut back, 3 bases at V and 6 bases at J, with 3 bases in the middle. The CDR3 covers 10 residues. Per germline, CDR1 SNHLY and CDR2 FYNNEI. The CDR3 loop is CASSDSEQYF. In DNA, the CDR3 is TGTGCCAGCAGTGACAGCGAGCAGTACTTC.

V is TRBV6-1 and J is TRBJ2-2; no clear D gene. Germline CDR1 reads MNHNS; CDR2 reads SASEGT. The CDR3 has 20 residues. Trimming removed 4 bases at V and 3 bases at J, with 27 bases between. The CDR3 is CASSVGNRMRTVPHTGELFF. CDR3 nucleotide sequence: TGTGCCAGCAGTGTAGGGAACCGGATGAGGACGGTCCCCCACACCGGGGAGCTGTTTTTT.

A few counts support this clone. The chain recombines TRBV6-1 with TRBJ2-1, with TRBD2 matching over 12 bases. The V and J ends lost 10 bases and 7 bases, in that order; junction bases with no gene match: 11. The CDR3 has 15 residues. Looked up from germline, CDR1 is MNHNS and CDR2 is SASEGT. CDR3 bases: TGTGCCACCCTGCCGCTAGCGGGGGGGCAGAATGAGCAGTTCTTC. Amino acid sequence: CATLPLAGGQNEQFF.